The clone carrying this TCR beta chain showed up just a few times. Its antigen remains unidentified. An end of the junction does not agree with germline; a read error may underlie this. These data belong to a study of cytomegalovirus exposure and HLA in healthy donors. In the study overall: About 84% of 398 genotyped donors fell in the Caucasian-associated ancestry cluster. Study-wide results and caveats: An analysis that came later showed most CMV-associated TCR beta chains appearing HLA-restricted. Sequencing likely generated an artifact that appeared as a cluster of highly shared sequence variants.

Primers: 60 Vbeta forward and 13 Jbeta reverse. Sequencing used immunoSEQ multiplex PCR; TCRdb keeps in-frame clones, though not all of them. This table holds about 120,000 clones, about four fifths found once. The CDR3 totals 13 residues. Germline V gene lookup returns CDR1 SSHAT and CDR2 FNYEAQ (reference sequence). The sample was PBMCs. This chain links TRBV7-7 with TRBJ1-1; D gene unclear. The receptor was derived from a woman aged 18-29 years in good health and CMV-seronegative. CDR3 amino acids: CASSSQTNTEAFF. The CDR3 nucleotides are TGTGCTAGCAGCTCACAGACGAACACTGAAGCTTTCTTT.